This is a list of T cell receptor beta chains from one sample in a study of blood T cell repertoires in COVID-19. Some clones are missing from TCRdb's copy, which holds only in-frame ones; the method was immunoSEQ multiplex PCR. The data show around 150,000 clones, 70% to 90% seen once. Sequenced input: peripheral blood. These receptor sequences come from a man aged 40-49 years with acute or convalescent COVID-19. Both conserved end residues are part of each CDR3. The order of the fields is D gene, J gene, clone size, V gene, CDR3 protein, CDR3 DNA. D genes are given only for firm matches. Size is stated for part of the rows, as once, few or many counts, or as a class when the clone is expanded.

- | TRBJ1-1 | - | TRBV28 | CASSLSTRGAPEAFF | TGTGCCAGCAGTTTATCGACGCGTGGGGCCCCTGAAGCTTTCTTT
- | TRBJ2-7 | - | TRBV9 | CASSVSTGQSYEQYF | TGTGCCAGCAGCGTTAGCACCGGTCAATCCTACGAGCAGTACTTC
TRBD1 | TRBJ1-3 | - | TRBV2 | CASKPDRLPGNTIYF | TGTGCCAGCAAGCCGGACAGGCTTCCCGGAAACACCATATATTTT
- | TRBJ1-4 | - | TRBV19 | CASSVGASTNEKLFF | TGTGCCAGTAGTGTTGGGGCGAGTACTAATGAAAAACTGTTTTTT
TRBD2 | TRBJ2-3 | - | TRBV5-1 | CASSPGRGGTDTQYF | TGCGCCAGCAGCCCCGGGCGGGGGGGCACAGATACGCAGTATTTT
TRBD1 | TRBJ1-2 | - | TRBV11-2 | CASAPQGAPSLYYGYTF | TGTGCCAGCGCGCCTCAGGGGGCGCCGTCCCTTTACTATGGCTACACCTTC
TRBD1 | TRBJ2-2 | - | TRBV5-1 | CASSQGTGGWTGELFF | TGCGCCAGCAGCCAAGGGACAGGTGGATGGACCGGGGAGCTGTTTTTT
TRBD1 | TRBJ1-6 | once | TRBV6-5 | CASRGQRTLEPPLHF | TGTGCCAGCAGGGGACAGAGAACCTTAGAACCACCCCTCCACTTT
- | TRBJ2-7 | - | TRBV19 | CASSIGPQGGYEQYF | TGTGCCAGTAGTATAGGTCCACAGGGTGGATACGAGCAGTACTTC
- | TRBJ2-7 | - | TRBV18 | CASSPADSSYEQYF | TGTGCCAGCTCACCAGCGGACTCGAGCTACGAGCAGTACTTC
TRBD1 | TRBJ2-7 | - | TRBV12-5 | CASGPGTENYEQYF | TGTGCTAGTGGCCCCGGGACAGAAAACTACGAGCAGTACTTC
TRBD1 | TRBJ1-3 | - | TRBV3-1/TRBV3-2 | CASSRQTGSGNTIYF | TGTGCCAGCAGCCGCCAGACAGGGTCCGGAAACACCATATATTTT
- | TRBJ2-3 | - | TRBV15 | CATSRDSLRDTQYF | TGTGCCACCAGCAGAGATAGCCTGAGGGATACGCAGTATTTT
- | TRBJ2-7 | - | TRBV6-6 | CASSQSYEQYF | TGTGCCAGCAGCCAGTCCTACGAGCAGTACTTC
TRBD1 | TRBJ2-5 | - | TRBV6-5 | CASSGGTGLETQYF | TGTGCCAGCAGCGGGGGGACAGGGTTGGAGACCCAGTACTTC
TRBD1 | TRBJ1-6 | - | TRBV6-5 | CAIPGQDRANSPLHF | TGTGCCATCCCCGGTCAGGACAGGGCCAATTCACCCCTCCACTTT
- | TRBJ1-2 | - | TRBV6-5 | CASSYSWAGGYTF | TGTGCCAGCAGTTACTCATGGGCGGGAGGCTACACCTTC
TRBD1 | TRBJ2-2 | - | TRBV7-2 | CASSPGQGVSGELFF | TGTGCCAGCAGCCCTGGACAGGGGGTTTCCGGGGAGCTGTTTTTT
TRBD1 | TRBJ1-1 | - | TRBV10-3 | CAITGQTNTEAFF | TGTGCCATCACGGGACAGACTAACACTGAAGCTTTCTTT
- | TRBJ2-1 | - | TRBV7-3 | CASSLMAGWNNEQFF | TGTGCCAGCAGCTTAATGGCGGGGTGGAACAATGAGCAGTTCTTC
- | TRBJ2-7 | - | TRBV12-3/TRBV12-4 | CASSLVDPLGQYF | TGTGCCAGCAGCCTAGTCGATCCCTTGGGGCAGTACTTC
- | TRBJ2-7 | - | TRBV7-2 | CASSLAQGLNEQYF | TGTGCCAGCAGCTTAGCACAGGGTCTTAACGAGCAGTACTTC
TRBD1 | TRBJ1-1 | few | TRBV30 | CAWSLGTGSEAFF | TGTGCCTGGAGTCTAGGGACAGGGAGTGAAGCTTTCTTT
TRBD1 | TRBJ1-4 | - | TRBV19 | CASASTGQGLKKLFF | TGTGCCAGCGCGTCTACGGGACAGGGGCTCAAAAAACTGTTTTTT
- | TRBJ1-4 | - | TRBV6-5 | CASSYSSGFRGEKLFF | TGTGCCAGCAGTTACTCATCAGGGTTCCGCGGTGAAAAACTGTTTTTT
- | TRBJ1-1 | - | TRBV30 | CAWSPQGGTEAFF | TGTGCCTGGAGTCCCCAAGGGGGCACTGAAGCTTTCTTT
- | TRBJ2-3 | - | TRBV7-2 | CASSLSSGLTQYF | TGTGCCAGCAGCTTAAGTTCGGGACTCACGCAGTATTTT
- | TRBJ1-4 | - | TRBV5-1 | CASSPAGSFATNEKLFF | TGCGCCAGCAGCCCCGCGGGGAGTTTCGCAACTAATGAAAAACTGTTTTTT
TRBD1 | TRBJ2-7 | - | TRBV6-5 | CASSYRLDRGSYEQYF | TGTGCCAGCAGTTACCGCCTTGACAGGGGTTCCTACGAGCAGTACTTC
- | TRBJ2-2 | once | TRBV18 | CASSPFPRARAKEGPSTGELFF | TGTGCCAGCTCCCCCTTCCCCAGGGCCAGGGCTAAGGAAGGACCAAGCACCGGGGAGCTGTTTTTT
TRBD1 | TRBJ2-2 | - | TRBV6-5 | CASRPPGQATGELFF | TGTGCCAGCAGACCTCCGGGACAGGCCACCGGGGAGCTGTTTTTT
- | TRBJ1-2 | - | TRBV28 | CASSSPSSPLNYGYTF | TGTGCCAGCAGTTCCCCCTCCTCCCCTCTTAACTATGGCTACACCTTC
- | TRBJ1-1 | - | TRBV6-5 | CASSYRGEAFF | TGTGCCAGCAGTTACAGGGGTGAAGCTTTCTTT
- | TRBJ1-1 | - | TRBV14 | CASSQGRGTEGTEAFF | TGTGCCAGCAGCCAAGGACGAGGCACCGAGGGCACTGAAGCTTTCTTT
- | TRBJ2-5 | - | TRBV9 | CASSVEAAAETQYF | TGTGCCAGCAGCGTAGAGGCGGCTGCGGAGACCCAGTACTTC
TRBD1 | TRBJ1-2 | - | TRBV18 | CASSPIGGNYGYTF | TGTGCCAGCTCACCAATAGGGGGCAACTATGGCTACACCTTC
- | TRBJ1-1 | - | TRBV18 | CASSQTGSYTEAFF | TGTGCCAGCTCACAAACAGGGTCCTACACTGAAGCTTTCTTT
TRBD2 | TRBJ2-3 | - | TRBV7-9 | CASSPETSGGRNTQYF | TGTGCCAGCAGCCCTGAGACTAGCGGGGGCCGGAATACGCAGTATTTT
TRBD2 | TRBJ2-1 | - | TRBV9 | CASSGRGDSYNEQFF | TGTGCCAGCAGTGGGCGGGGGGACTCCTACAATGAGCAGTTCTTC
TRBD1 | TRBJ1-6 | - | TRBV30 | CAWSGGDRSPLHF | TGTGCCTGGTCTGGCGGGGACAGGTCACCCCTCCACTTT
TRBD1 | TRBJ1-5 | few | TRBV20-1 | CSASLLGQGYQPQHF | TGCAGTGCTAGTTTATTGGGACAGGGCTATCAGCCCCAGCATTTT
TRBD1 | TRBJ1-2 | - | TRBV5-6 | CASSLPLGTGLGYTF | TGTGCCAGCAGCTTGCCTCTCGGGACAGGGCTTGGCTACACCTTC
- | TRBJ2-6 | - | TRBV5-1 | CASSYGLSGANVLTF | TGCGCCAGCAGCTATGGACTCTCTGGGGCCAACGTCCTGACTTTC
- | TRBJ1-5 | - | TRBV28 | CASSSRDFTREPQHF | TGTGCCAGCAGTTCCCGGGACTTTACTAGGGAGCCCCAGCATTTT